These 19 T cell receptor beta chains originate from one sample sequenced in a study of monozygotic twins with inflammatory bowel disease. TCRdb re-called the 5' RACE reads; every CDR3 protein appears as one record, without DNA. The table lists over 200,000 distinct CDR3 sequences. Sequenced: blood. Receptors were obtained from a human donor with ulcerative colitis or Crohn's disease, or a healthy co-twin of an affected twin (not recorded which).

This rearrangement joins TRBV7-6 to TRBJ2-2; TCRdb indicates TRBD2, and absent DNA this call remains unverified. CDR1 is SGHVS and CDR2 is FNYEAQ in the germline V gene. There are 16 residues in the CDR3. The CDR3 protein is CASSPIGGGVTGELFF.

The rearrangement uses TRBV9 and TRBJ2-1; TCRdb's D gene call, TRBD1, goes unchecked for lack of DNA. This CDR3 is built from 13 residues. Germline-derived CDR1 and CDR2 are SGDLS and YYNGEE. CDR3 residues: CASSVAGGTEQFF.

The V call is TRBV18, the J call TRBJ2-1; TCRdb's D call of TRBD1 is untestable without DNA. The CDR3 runs to 14 residues. Germline V lookup: CDR1 KGHSH, CDR2 LQKENI. The CDR3 protein is CASSRSGVYNEQFF.

The chain carries TRBV7-2 and TRBJ2-5; TCRdb's D call of TRBD2 is untestable without DNA. CDR1 and CDR2 (germline): SGHTA, FQGNSA. This CDR3 has 15 residues. The CDR3 sequence is CASSLVPGRSETQYF. Full variable domain (outside the CDR3, taken from reference TRBV7-2 and TRBJ2-5): GAGVSQSPSNKVTEKGKDVELRCDPISGHTALYWYRQSLGQGLEFLIYFQGNSAPDKSGLPSDRFSAERTGGSVSTLTIQRTQQEDSAVYLCASSLVPGRSETQYFGPGTRLLVL.

This sequence joins TRBV29-1 and TRBJ2-1; checking the TCRdb D call of TRBD1 is not possible without DNA. CDR1 and CDR2 from the germline V gene are SQVTM and ANQGSEA. This CDR3 comprises 13 residues. The CDR3 region is CSTSGTGIDEQFF.

This chain uses TRBV10-3 with TRBJ1-1; TCRdb designates TRBD1, a call that cannot be tested without DNA. The CDR3 runs to 15 residues. CDR1 and CDR2 (germline): ENHRY, SYGVKD. This CDR3 reads CAIGPGRGHITEAFF.

The chain is built from TRBV7-6 and TRBJ2-2. The CDR3 loop spans 14 amino acids. CDR1 and CDR2 (germline): SGHVS, FNYEAQ. The CDR3: CASSLYSGTGELFF.

The chain links TRBV7-9 to TRBJ1-2. This CDR3 comprises 17 residues. The germline CDR1 and CDR2 sequences are SEHNR and FQNEAQ (reference sequence). CDR3 sequence reads: CASSLAGLAEGYYGYTF.

The gene calls are TRBV28 and TRBJ1-1; TCRdb selects TRBD1, and the lack of DNA leaves this call unchecked. Germline CDR1 and CDR2: MDHEN and SYDVKM. This CDR3 has 15 residues. CDR3: CASSFVGSQNTEAFF.

V and J are TRBV5-6 and TRBJ1-3; TCRdb reports TRBD1, a call that lacks DNA to check it against. Germline V gives CDR1 SGHDT, CDR2 YYEEEE. The CDR3 consists of 15 residues. The CDR3 spells CASRTRGRTGNTIYF.

V gene TRBV20-1 combines with J gene TRBJ2-2; TCRdb's D call of TRBD2 is untestable without DNA. The CDR3 contains 14 residues. Germline V CDR1 and CDR2: DFQATT, SNEGSKA (reference sequence). CDR3 in amino acids: CSAYSGKNTGELFF.

This rearrangement joins TRBV5-1 to TRBJ2-4; the TRBD2 assignment by TCRdb is unverifiable without DNA. The CDR3 has 16 residues. Germline V lookup: CDR1 SGHRS, CDR2 YFSETQ. The CDR3 sequence: CASSLQLAGGQNIQYF.

This rearrangement joins TRBV7-9 to TRBJ1-3. The CDR3 sequence is 15 residues long. The germline V gene has CDR1 SEHNR and CDR2 FQNEAQ (reference sequence). The CDR3 region is CASSLGSHSGNTIYF. Supplemented by reference TRBV7-9 and TRBJ1-3, the full variable domain reads DTGVSQNPRHKITKRGQNVTFRCDPISEHNRLYWYRQTLGQGPEFLTYFQNEAQLEKSRLLSDRFSAERPKGSFSTLEIQRTEQGDSAMYLCASSLGSHSGNTIYFGEGSWLTVV.

The chain carries TRBV20-1 and TRBJ2-4. This CDR3 comprises 11 residues. CDR1 and CDR2 from the germline V gene are DFQATT and SNEGSKA (reference sequence). CDR3 region: CSARLYNIQYF.

The rearrangement links TRBV7-9 to TRBJ1-2; TCRdb names TRBD1, which stays unverified in the absence of DNA. Germline assignment: CDR1 SEHNR and CDR2 FQNEAQ (reference sequence). The CDR3 loop spans 13 amino acids. The CDR3 here is CASSLTGIYGYTF.

J is TRBJ1-1 and V is TRBV12-3 or TRBV12-4; the D gene TCRdb calls, TRBD1, cannot be checked with no DNA. The CDR3 runs 17 residues. This chain's CDR3 is CASSPYPGGQGGTEAFF.

The rearrangement uses TRBV12-3 or TRBV12-4 and TRBJ2-1. The CDR3 contains 15 residues. The CDR3 protein is CASSLVRGPHYEQFF.

The V call is TRBV5-1, the J call TRBJ1-6; the D call of TRBD1 rests on TCRdb alone, since no DNA is present to check it. This CDR3 has 14 amino acids. CDR1 is SGHRS and CDR2 is YFSETQ in the germline V gene. The CDR3 region is CASSGDREYSPLHF.

The rearrangement uses TRBV7-2 and TRBJ2-2; the TCRdb call, TRBD1, lacks DNA for checking. The CDR3 loop spans 14 amino acids. In germline, CDR1 is SGHTA, CDR2 FQGNSA. CDR3 loop: CASSFLGGTGELFF.